This T cell receptor (beta chain) was profiled in a study of cytomegalovirus exposure and HLA in healthy donors. The PCR was carried out with 60 Vbeta primers and 13 Jbeta primers. Libraries were prepared by immunoSEQ multiplex PCR; TCRdb keeps only in-frame clonotypes and omits some of them. The table shows under 200,000 clones, with around 80% occurring only once. The CDR3 is 15 residues long. Germline CDR1 and CDR2: SGHVS and FQNEAQ. Trimming shortened V by 5 bases and J by 4 bases, and 18 bases separated the two germline ends. The origin of this receptor is a male donor in good health and CMV-seronegative. Sequencing input: PBMCs. This rearrangement joins TRBV7-8 to TRBJ2-7, with D possibly matching TRBD2 (6 bases). The CDR3 spells CASSLVGSGGYEQYF. DNA of the CDR3: TGTGCCAGCAGCCTGGTCGGAAGCGGAGGGTACGAGCAGTACTTC.